The 29 T cell receptor beta chains listed next were all sequenced from one sample in a study of neurological immune-mediated disorders (dated by TCRdb to about 2019). Per the publication, the time point label means: longitudinal time-point 1 (baseline). Preparation of the library involved 5' RACE. The instrument was an Illumina HiSeq 2500. TCRdb handled the public reads itself, with Q25 trimming in fastp and clone calling in MiXCR, and kept productive beta chains. Rows merge per CDR3 protein into single entries with the most common DNA and genes. The sample has approximately 70,000 distinct CDR3 sequences on record, more than 8.5% of them singletons. The top ten clonotypes cover 9.5% to 10% of the sample. Source material: PBMCs. Receptors originate from a man aged 25 to 45 in good health.

This clonotype was detected ten times or more. The chain employs TRBV28 and TRBJ1-2; D ambiguous. Germline CDR1 and CDR2: MDHEN and SYDVKM. Trimming shortened V by 4 bases and J by 1 base, and 10 bases separated the two germline ends. The CDR3 is 14 amino acids. CDR3 protein: CASSSSSFNYGYTF. CDR3 sequence (DNA): TGTGCCAGCAGTTCATCCTCTTTTAACTATGGCTACACCTTC.

A few counts support this clonotype. V is TRBV21-1 and J is TRBJ2-7; the D segment call TRBD2 is taken from the table without a DNA check. TRBV21-1 is recorded as a pseudogene. The CDR3 consists of 15 residues. CDR3 bases: TGTGCCAGCAGCACTAGCGGGAGGCTCTTCTACGAGCAGTACTTC. Translation: CASSTSGRLFYEQYF.

In its sample, this clonotype was seen many times. The chain joins TRBV5-8 to TRBJ2-3, with TRBD2 as a possible D gene (5 bases). In germline, CDR1 is SGHTS, CDR2 YDEGEE. The CDR3 spans 15 residues. Trimming stripped 0 bases from V and 2 bases from J, with 10 bases between. CDR3 amino acids: CASSLESGYTDTQYF. The CDR3 DNA reads as TGTGCCAGCAGCTTGGAGAGCGGCTACACAGATACGCAGTATTTT.

Only a few counts were recorded for this clonotype. V and J are TRBV28 and TRBJ2-4; D tentatively reads TRBD1 or TRBD2 (5 bases each). The V gene's germline CDR1 is MDHEN and CDR2 SYDVKM. The CDR3 is 13 residues long. Trimming stripped 7 bases from V and 8 bases from J, with 15 bases between. CDR3 region: CASTGPLYDIQYF. DNA for the CDR3: TGTGCCAGCACGGGACCGTTATATGACATTCAGTACTTC.

This clonotype has ten or more counts. For the CDR3, the DNA is TGCGCCAGCAGTGTACAGGGGGCGTCTGGAAACACCATATATTTT. This codes for CASSVQGASGNTIYF. V is TRBV5-1 and J is TRBJ1-3, with TRBD1 matching over 9 bases. The CDR3 extends over 15 amino acids. V lost 5 bases, J lost 1 base, and 4 bases stayed unmatched. Germline values: CDR1 SGHRS, CDR2 YFSETQ.

In its sample, this clonotype was seen many times. V gene TRBV20-1 combines with J gene TRBJ1-3; D gene uncertain. The CDR3 is made up of 15 amino acids. The ends were cut back, 6 bases at V and 0 bases at J, with 15 bases in the middle. The germline V gene has CDR1 DFQATT and CDR2 SNEGSKA (reference sequence). CDR3 amino acids: CSAPKSASSGNTIYF. CDR3 bases: TGCAGTGCCCCTAAATCAGCAAGCTCTGGAAACACCATATATTTT.

This clonotype has at least ten counts. The CDR3 region is CASSLGPASYEQYF. The CDR3 DNA reads as TGCGCCAGCAGCTTGGGTCCAGCCTCCTACGAGCAGTACTTC. This chain joins TRBV5-1 and TRBJ2-7; D unclear. Germline V lookup: CDR1 SGHRS, CDR2 YFSETQ. This CDR3 contains 14 residues. The V and J ends lost 0 bases and 0 bases respectively, with 7 bases between them.

This clonotype was detected ten times or more. The genes are TRBV7-9 and TRBJ1-5, with D unclear. V shed 1 base and J shed 3 bases, with 7 bases lying between them. The CDR3 spans 14 residues. Germline-derived CDR1 and CDR2 are SEHNR and FQNEAQ (reference sequence). The CDR3 loop reads CASSLEGFNQPQHF. The CDR3 DNA is TGTGCCAGCAGCTTAGAAGGCTTCAATCAGCCCCAGCATTTT.

This clonotype was found many times. The rearrangement joins TRBV29-1 to TRBJ2-6; 8 nucleotides agree with TRBD1. V lost 6 bases and J lost 3; bases outside the gene matches: 10. Germline V gives CDR1 SQVTM, CDR2 ANQGSEA. The CDR3 extends over 16 amino acids. Here the CDR3 DNA reads TGCAGCGTGCTACCCCAGGGGGCGGGTGGGGCCAACGTCCTGACTTTC. This translates into CSVLPQGAGGANVLTF.

J is TRBJ1-1 and V is TRBV28, with a possible D match to TRBD1 (6 bases). Trimming shortened V by 6 bases and J by 4 bases, and 18 bases separated the two germline ends. The CDR3 spans 15 residues. Germline CDR1 reads MDHEN; CDR2 reads SYDVKM. The CDR3 nucleotides are TGTGCCAGCAGACGCTCCCCGGGGGGCGTCACTGAAGCTTTCTTT. Translating it yields CASRRSPGGVTEAFF.

This clonotype has a count of ten or more. A junction end diverges from the germline sequence, so it may reflect a read error. The chain has TRBV12-3 or TRBV12-4 and TRBJ1-1; D remains ambiguous. The CDR3 is 15 amino acids. The CDR3 DNA is TGTGCCAGCAGTCCCCATGGGCAACCGAACGCTGAAGCTTTCTTT. Translated, it gives CASSPHGQPNAEAFF.

This clonotype appeared many times. The chain combines TRBV7-9 with TRBJ2-7, with 11 positions matching TRBD2. CDR1 SEHNR and CDR2 FQNEAQ come from the germline V gene (reference sequence). The J segment lost 4 bases and the V segment lost 2 bases, leaving 4 bases of the junction unmatched. The CDR3 sequence is 15 residues long. The CDR3 DNA follows: TGTGCCAGCAGCTTAACCCTAGCGGGAGGATACGAGCAGTACTTC. Translated, it gives CASSLTLAGGYEQYF.

This clonotype has a count of ten or more. This chain uses TRBV5-8 with TRBJ2-5; D unresolved. This CDR3 has 14 amino acids. V shed 4 bases and J shed 2 bases, with 12 bases lying between them. CDR1 and CDR2 from the germline V gene are SGHTS and YDEGEE. CDR3 sequence: CASSRGRLQETQYF. For the CDR3, the DNA is TGTGCCAGCAGCCGTGGTCGGCTGCAAGAGACCCAGTACTTC.

The CDR3 loop is CSALDYYNEQFF. The DNA of the CDR3 is TGCAGTGCGCTGGATTACTACAATGAGCAGTTCTTC. The chain links TRBV20-1 to TRBJ2-1; D ambiguous. The germline V and J ends were trimmed by 6 bases and 3 bases, with 9 bases remaining between them. CDR3 size: 12 residues. The germline CDR1 and CDR2 sequences are DFQATT and SNEGSKA (reference sequence).

This clonotype was seen repeatedly, ten times or more. V and J are TRBV5-1 and TRBJ1-1, with TRBD1 matching 8 bases. Germline V CDR1 and CDR2: SGHRS, YFSETQ. The trim removed 2 bases at V and 9 bases at J, leaving 12 bases unmatched. This CDR3 is 15 amino acids long. The CDR3 DNA reads as TGCGCCAGCAGCTTAGTTCTGGGACAGGAGACTAAAGCTTTCTTT. Protein product: CASSLVLGQETKAFF.

This clonotype has only a few counts. The chain carries TRBV28 and TRBJ2-6, with D tentatively TRBD1 or TRBD2 (5 bases each). This CDR3 has 15 amino acids. Trimming took 5 bases from V and 3 from J, leaving 11 bases between them. Germline V lookup: CDR1 MDHEN, CDR2 SYDVKM. The CDR3 sequence: CASSVWGSGANVLTF. The CDR3 nucleotides read TGTGCCAGCAGTGTCTGGGGGAGTGGGGCCAACGTCCTGACTTTC.

In this sample, this clonotype turned up many times. This chain uses TRBV29-1 with TRBJ2-5; either TRBD1 or TRBD2 may fit D (5 bases each). This CDR3 contains 13 residues. Germline V gene sequence: CDR1 SQVTM, CDR2 ANQGSEA. V lost 7 bases and J lost 3, with 15 bases in between. The CDR3 protein is CSATRDGKETQYF. Here the CDR3 DNA reads TGCAGCGCCACCCGGGACGGAAAAGAGACCCAGTACTTC.

In its sample, this clonotype was seen many times. The V call is TRBV5-1, the J call TRBJ2-1; maybe TRBD1 (6 bases). Germline assignment: CDR1 SGHRS and CDR2 YFSETQ. The CDR3 is 15 amino acids. V was clipped by 4 bases and J by 4 bases, with 15 bases between them. The CDR3 DNA follows: TGCGCCAGCAGCCCCGGAGGTACAGGGTACAATGAGCAGTTCTTC. Translating it yields CASSPGGTGYNEQFF.

This clonotype has a count of ten or more. CDR3 nucleotides: TGCAGTGCTAAGGGTACAGGGGTATCGGACACTGAAGCTTTCTTT. This gives the protein CSAKGTGVSDTEAFF. The chain is built from TRBV20-1 and TRBJ1-1, with 7 nucleotides matching TRBD1. The CDR3 loop spans 15 amino acids. Germline V CDR1 and CDR2: DFQATT, SNEGSKA (reference sequence). V gave up 4 bases and J gave up 3 bases; unmatched junction bases: 11.

The chain joins TRBV19 to TRBJ1-1; D gene ambiguous. CDR1 is LNHDA and CDR2 is SQIVND in the germline V gene (reference sequence). V was shortened by 5 bases and J by 0 bases, with 10 bases between the two germline ends. The CDR3 has 14 residues. The CDR3 bases are TGTGCCAGTAGTTCTACTCGCCTGAACACTGAAGCTTTCTTT. Protein sequence: CASSSTRLNTEAFF.

This clonotype was recorded at least ten times. The rearrangement links TRBV10-3 to TRBJ2-7; 10 bases agree with TRBD1. With 4 bases clipped from V and 4 bases from J, the junction kept 4 bases outside the gene matches. This CDR3 is 14 amino acids long. Per germline, CDR1 ENHRY and CDR2 SYGVKD. The CDR3 reads CAISGTGQGYEQYF. In nucleotides, the CDR3 is TGTGCCATCAGTGGAACGGGACAGGGGTACGAGCAGTACTTC.

This clonotype was seen at least ten times. The chain uses TRBV29-1 and TRBJ2-3; 8 bases align to TRBD1. Germline CDR1 is SQVTM and CDR2 is ANQGSEA. Trimming cost V 7 bases and J 3 bases; bases outside gene matches: 9. The CDR3 is made up of 14 amino acids. As DNA, the CDR3 is TGCAGCGCCGATCAGGGGGCGGCAACAGATACGCAGTATTTT. Protein sequence: CSADQGAATDTQYF.

This clonotype was counted at least ten times. This chain connects TRBV24-1 to TRBJ2-3, with D hard to call. V was clipped by 3 bases and J by 4 bases, with 4 bases between them. The CDR3 has 12 amino acids. Germline lookup yields CDR1 KGHDR and CDR2 SFDVKD. DNA for the CDR3: TGTGCCACCAGTGATGCGTCAGATACGCAGTATTTT. Amino acid sequence: CATSDASDTQYF.

In its sample, this clonotype was seen many times. The CDR3 sequence: CASSQARNDQETQYF. CDR3 bases: TGTGCCAGCAGCCAAGCTCGAAACGACCAAGAGACCCAGTACTTC. The chain combines TRBV4-2 with TRBJ2-5; D is unclear. This CDR3 is 15 amino acids long. The germline V gene has CDR1 LGHNA and CDR2 YNFKEQ. Trimming pared 1 base from V and 0 bases from J, leaving 9 bases between.

This clonotype was observed many times. V is TRBV10-3 and J is TRBJ2-7; 8 nucleotides align to TRBD2. V was clipped by 8 bases and J by 5 bases; unmatched bases: 5. The germline V gene encodes CDR1 ENHRY and CDR2 SYGVKD. The CDR3 covers 12 residues. CDR3 region: CAIRGGQDEQYF. CDR3 DNA: TGTGCCATCCGGGGGGGCCAGGACGAGCAGTACTTC.

Ten or more counts support this clonotype. The chain is built from TRBV29-1 and TRBJ2-3; D not certain. The CDR3 length is 13 residues. V was shortened by 7 bases and J by 4 bases, with 15 bases between the two germline ends. CDR1 is SQVTM and CDR2 is ANQGSEA in the germline V gene. The CDR3 DNA reads as TGCAGCGCAGATTACCTTTTGTCAGATACGCAGTATTTT. Amino acids: CSADYLLSDTQYF.

Only a few counts were recorded for this clonotype. V and J are TRBV27 and TRBJ1-1, with 8 bases lining up with TRBD1. J was trimmed by 4 bases and V by 5 bases; bases with no gene match: 9. CDR3 length equals 15 residues. Germline assignment: CDR1 MNHEY and CDR2 SMNVEV (reference sequence). DNA of the CDR3: TGTGCCAGCAGTCCTGGACAGGGTTGGAGCACTGAAGCTTTCTTT. It codes for CASSPGQGWSTEAFF.

This clonotype was observed at least ten times. J is TRBJ1-1 and V is TRBV28; unclear D gene. From germline, CDR1 is MDHEN and CDR2 SYDVKM. CDR3 size: 11 residues. The V end lost 6 bases, the J end lost 0 bases, and 2 bases lay between the germline ends. The CDR3 spells CASRMNTEAFF. CDR3 DNA sequence: TGTGCCAGCAGGATGAACACTGAAGCTTTCTTT. The whole variable domain, remainder taken from reference TRBV28 and TRBJ1-1, is DVKVTQSSRYLVKRTGEKVFLECVQDMDHENMFWYRQDPGLGLRLIYFSYDVKMKEKGDIPEGYSVSREKKERFSLILESASTNQTSMYLCASRMNTEAFFGQGTRLTVV.

This clonotype showed up many times. V usage is TRBV4-1 and J usage is TRBJ2-7; tentatively, D is TRBD1 (6 bases). CDR1 is MGHRA, CDR2 YSYEKL, per germline. Between the trimmed V and J ends, which lost 4 bases and 4 bases, there was a span of 17 bases. The CDR3 sequence is 15 residues long. CDR3 bases: TGCGCCAGCAGCCTGCTCCGGGACACGAAATACGAGCAGTACTTC. The encoded protein is CASSLLRDTKYEQYF.